The 12 T cell receptor beta chains listed next were all sequenced from one sample in a study of T cell changes during pregnancy in multiple sclerosis. Clones were sequenced by immunoSEQ multiplex PCR, and TCRdb holds only the in-frame ones, with some missing. The repertoire has some 77,000 clones, approximately 89% of them found once; the top ten carry over 1.5%. The material was peripheral blood, obtained before pregnancy. Receptors were obtained from a female donor with multiple sclerosis, enrolled in a pregnancy study.

The sample holds a few counts of this clone. This chain links TRBV30 with TRBJ1-1, with 9 bases lining up with TRBD1. Losses at the gene ends were 6 bases for V and 10 bases for J; bases not matched to a gene: 12. The CDR3 runs to 13 residues. Germline values: CDR1 GTSNPN, CDR2 SVGIG (reference sequence). The CDR3 spells CACKTGGVLGAFF. CDR3 in DNA: TGTGCCTGCAAAACAGGGGGCGTGTTGGGAGCTTTCTTT.

V and J are TRBV27 and TRBJ1-4; no firm D call. The CDR3 has 12 amino acids. V was trimmed by 4 bases and J by 10 bases, leaving 10 bases between them. Germline V CDR1 and CDR2: MNHEY, SMNVEV (reference sequence). In DNA form, the CDR3 reads TGTGCCAGCAGTTCCCTTTCAGGAAAACTGTTTTTT. As protein: CASSSLSGKLFF.

The chain uses TRBV7-9 and TRBJ2-1, with D possibly matching TRBD2 (5 bases). The germline CDR1 and CDR2 sequences are SEHNR and FQNEAQ (reference sequence). This CDR3 comprises 15 residues. Deletions cut 0 bases from V and 9 bases from J, with 15 bases between. The CDR3 sequence: CASSLANYRGSEQFF. In nucleotides, the CDR3 is TGTGCCAGCAGCTTAGCGAATTATCGGGGTAGTGAGCAGTTCTTC.

CDR3 in DNA: TGTGCCAGTAGTAGGGGACAGTATAGCAATCAGCCCCAGCATTTT. Protein sequence: CASSRGQYSNQPQHF. This chain links TRBV19 with TRBJ1-5, with 7 bases matching TRBD1. This CDR3 has 15 amino acids. Per germline, CDR1 LNHDA and CDR2 SQIVND (reference sequence). J lost 0 bases, V lost 4 bases, and 3 bases had no gene match.

This chain uses TRBV6-1 with TRBJ1-5; D call uncertain. Trimming left V 2 bases short and J 8 bases short, with 13 bases between. Germline V gene data show CDR1 as MNHNS and CDR2 as SASEGT. The CDR3 runs 14 residues. CDR3 coding DNA: TGTGCCAGCAGTGAAAACTTGGTAACGAAGCCCCAGCATTTT. Translating gives CASSENLVTKPQHF.

The chain joins TRBV5-4 to TRBJ1-2; TRBD1 agrees at 8 bases. Germline V gene data show CDR1 as SGHNT and CDR2 as YYREEE (reference sequence). The CDR3 is 15 residues long. V was pared by 3 bases and J by 0 bases, with 4 bases of the junction left unmatched. The CDR3 loop is CASSSRQGSNYGYTF. CDR3 bases: TGTGCCAGCAGCTCAAGACAGGGGTCTAACTATGGCTACACCTTC.

Comments on this clone: One end of the junction fails to match germline, which may point to a read error. The chain carries TRBV7-7 and TRBJ2-1; 11 positions match TRBD1. Germline V lookup: CDR1 SSHAT, CDR2 FNYEAQ (reference sequence). This CDR3 is built from 15 residues. The CDR3: CASSLGQGDYNEQFF. In DNA form, the CDR3 reads TGTGCTAGCAGCTTGGGACAGGGGGACTACAATGAGCAGTTCTTC. The full variable domain, rest sourced from reference TRBV7-7 and TRBJ2-1, is GAGVSQSPRYKVTKRGQDVTLRCDPISSHATLYWYQQALGQGPEFLTYFNYEAQPDKSGLPSDRFSAERPEGSISTLTIQRTEQRDSAMYRCASSLGQGDYNEQFFGPGTRLTVL.

V and J are TRBV27 and TRBJ1-5; 8 bases match TRBD1. Germline V CDR1 and CDR2: MNHEY, SMNVEV (reference sequence). The CDR3 covers 15 residues. Trimming removed 5 bases from V and 6 bases from J; junction bases left unmatched: 9. The CDR3 protein is CASSRNAGGSQPQHF. Here the CDR3 DNA reads TGTGCCAGCAGTCGAAATGCAGGGGGCAGTCAGCCCCAGCATTTT.

This clone was detected a few times. CDR3 DNA: TGTGCCAGCTCACCACCCACCGGGACAGGGGTCCACGAGCAGTACTTC. Translating it yields CASSPPTGTGVHEQYF. This rearrangement joins TRBV18 to TRBJ2-7; 10 nucleotides align to TRBD1. CDR3 length equals 16 residues. Looked up from germline, CDR1 is KGHSH and CDR2 is LQKENI. Trimming removed 0 bases from V and 5 bases from J; junction bases left unmatched: 7. The full variable domain, with the rest looked up from reference TRBV18 and TRBJ2-7, is NAGVMQNPRHLVRRRGQEARLRCSPMKGHSHVYWYRQLPEEGLKFMVYLQKENIIDESGMPKERFSAEFPKEGPSILRIQQVVRGDSAAYFCASSPPTGTGVHEQYFGPGTRLTVT.

The V call is TRBV15, the J call TRBJ2-1, with 13 bases fitting TRBD2. CDR3 length equals 18 residues. Germline loops: CDR1 LNHNV, CDR2 YYDKDF (reference sequence). The junction had 5 bases not matched to a gene; V was cut back by 3 bases and J by 0 bases. For the CDR3, the DNA is TGTGCCACCAGCAGGGGGACTAGCGGGGATCTCTCCTACAATGAGCAGTTCTTC. Protein: CATSRGTSGDLSYNEQFF. The variable domain in full, with the rest retrieved from reference TRBV15 and TRBJ2-1, is DAMVIQNPRYQVTQFGKPVTLSCSQTLNHNVMYWYQQKSSQAPKLLFHYYDKDFNNEADTPDNFQSRRPNTSFCFLDIRSPGLGDTAMYLCATSRGTSGDLSYNEQFFGPGTRLTVL.

V and J are TRBV30 and TRBJ2-5, with 7 bases aligning to TRBD2. The CDR3 consists of 14 residues. Germline CDR1 and CDR2: GTSNPN and SVGIG (reference sequence). The V and J ends lost 0 bases and 2 bases, in that order; junction bases with no gene match: 3. The CDR3 DNA is TGTGCCTGGAGTGTTGTGGGGGGGCAAGAGACCCAGTACTTC. Translation gives CAWSVVGGQETQYF. Supplemented by reference TRBV30 and TRBJ2-5, the full variable domain reads SQTIHQWPATLVQPVGSPLSLECTVEGTSNPNLYWYRQAAGRGLQLLFYSVGIGQISSEVPQNLSASRPQDRQFILSSKKLLLSDSGFYLCAWSVVGGQETQYFGPGTRLLVL.

The CDR3 nucleotides are TGTGCCAGCTCACCCGGGACAGGGAATCGAAACACCATATATTTT. It encodes CASSPGTGNRNTIYF. This rearrangement joins TRBV18 to TRBJ1-3, with 9 nucleotides matching TRBD1. With 3 bases clipped from V and 5 bases from J, the junction kept 5 bases outside the gene matches. The CDR3 loop spans 15 amino acids. CDR1 and CDR2 (germline): KGHSH, LQKENI.